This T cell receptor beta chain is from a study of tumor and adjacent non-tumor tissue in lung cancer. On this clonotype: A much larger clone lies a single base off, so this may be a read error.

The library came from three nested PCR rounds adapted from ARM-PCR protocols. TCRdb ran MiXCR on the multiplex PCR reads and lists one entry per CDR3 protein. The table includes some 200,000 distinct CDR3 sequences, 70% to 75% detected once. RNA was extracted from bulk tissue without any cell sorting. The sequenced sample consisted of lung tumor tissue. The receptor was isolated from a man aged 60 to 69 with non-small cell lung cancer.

CDR3 loop: CASSPWTGGRETQFF. Written as DNA, the CDR3 is TGTGCCAGCAGTCCTTGGACAGGGGGCAGGGAGACCCAGTTCTTC. The rearrangement links TRBV6-6 to TRBJ2-5, with TRBD1 matching over 11 bases. The J call may be faulty, since TRBJ2-1 better matches the DNA end. This CDR3 region has 15 residues. From germline, CDR1 is MNHNY and CDR2 SVGAGI (reference sequence).